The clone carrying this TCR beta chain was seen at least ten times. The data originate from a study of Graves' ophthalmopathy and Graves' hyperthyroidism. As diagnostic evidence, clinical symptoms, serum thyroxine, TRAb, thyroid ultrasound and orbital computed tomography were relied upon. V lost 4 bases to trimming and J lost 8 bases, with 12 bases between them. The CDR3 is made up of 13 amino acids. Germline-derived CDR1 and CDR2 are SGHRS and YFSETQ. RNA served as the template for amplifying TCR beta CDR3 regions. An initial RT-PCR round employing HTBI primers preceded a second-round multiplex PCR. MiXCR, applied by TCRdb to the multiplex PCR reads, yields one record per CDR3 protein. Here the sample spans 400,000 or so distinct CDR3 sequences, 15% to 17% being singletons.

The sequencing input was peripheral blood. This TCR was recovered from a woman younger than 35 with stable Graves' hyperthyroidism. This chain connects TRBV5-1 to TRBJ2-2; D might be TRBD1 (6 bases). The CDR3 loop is CASSEQGTGELFF. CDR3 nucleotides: TGCGCCAGCAGCGAACAGGGAACGGGGGAGCTGTTTTTT.